The T cell receptor (beta chain) described here comes from a study of memory CD4+ T cells and cytomegalovirus serostatus. Study outcomes and limitations: The CMV-associated TCR signature appears largely within the CD4+ memory repertoire.

A word on this clone: Antigen unknown.

Authors' processing steps: After removing out-of-frame reads, around 2 million distinct TCRbeta sequences remained. Using immunoSEQ multiplex PCR, the repertoire was profiled, and TCRdb retains in-frame clones only, with some absent. That table supplies the V and J calls and clone size; D and trimming were determined from the DNA. This table has over 75,000 clones, 80% appearing once. Single viable CD3+CD4+CD8-CD45RO+ cells were sorted as the memory CD4+ T cells. V dropped 0 bases and J dropped 1; count of bases not matched to a gene: 5. The CDR3 length is 17 residues. Germline V gives CDR1 GTSNPN, CDR2 SVGIG (reference sequence).

The chain joins TRBV30 to TRBJ2-6; 8 bases are shared with TRBD1. This clonotype originated in an adult in good health and CMV-seropositive. The material sequenced was memory CD4+ T cells from blood. For the CDR3, the DNA is TGTGCCTGGAGTGTAACAGGGGGATTTTCTGGGGCCAACGTCCTGACTTTC. Residues: CAWSVTGGFSGANVLTF.